Each of the 27 T cell receptor beta chains below was sequenced from the same sample in a study of blood T cell repertoires in COVID-19. The assay was immunoSEQ multiplex PCR, and TCRdb's table has in-frame clones only and misses some. The table includes more than 65,000 clones, about 83% detected once. The sample taken for sequencing was peripheral blood. Receptors originate from a young man with COVID-19, enrolled during active disease.

For this clone: At one of its ends the junction is not consistent with the germline gene, which may arise from a read error. V gene TRBV18 combines with J gene TRBJ2-1; D possibly corresponds to TRBD2 (6 bases). Germline values: CDR1 KGHSH, CDR2 LQKENI. The CDR3 spans 12 residues. CDR3 sequence reads: CASSTTRREVVF. In nucleotides, the CDR3 is TGTGCCAGCTCAACGACGAGGAGGGAGGTGGTCTTC.

The genes are TRBV23-1 and TRBJ2-7, with a tentative D call TRBD1 (5 bases). TRBV23-1 is an ORF, and what it does is uncertain. This CDR3 has 18 residues. The V end was cut by 0 bases, the J end by 0 bases, with 18 bases between. CDR3 region: CASSQSGPHPRSSYEQYF. For the CDR3, the DNA is TGCGCCAGCAGTCAATCGGGGCCTCACCCCAGGAGCTCCTACGAGCAGTACTTC.

V and J are TRBV9 and TRBJ1-2; D not resolved. Germline-derived CDR1 and CDR2 are SGDLS and YYNGEE. The CDR3 is 15 amino acids. Trimming removed 2 bases at V and 0 bases at J, with 11 bases between. This chain's CDR3 is CASSVLEGPNYGYTF. In nucleotides, the CDR3 is TGTGCCAGCAGCGTGCTAGAGGGTCCTAACTATGGCTACACCTTC.

The V and J genes are TRBV18 and TRBJ2-1, with TRBD2 matching over 12 bases. Losses at the gene ends were 4 bases for V and 5 bases for J; bases not matched to a gene: 3. Germline V lookup: CDR1 KGHSH, CDR2 LQKENI. This CDR3 contains 15 residues. This CDR3 reads CASSLRLAGDNEQFF. CDR3 sequence (DNA): TGTGCCAGCTCACTAAGACTAGCGGGGGACAATGAGCAGTTCTTC.

This clone was found a few times. The V call is TRBV2, the J call TRBJ2-1, with 9 bases identical to TRBD1. V shed 3 bases, J shed 7 bases, and the junction held 4 bases outside the gene matches. This CDR3 is built from 14 residues. Per germline, CDR1 SNHLY and CDR2 FYNNEI. CDR3 loop: CASSDSGQGNEQFF. DNA for the CDR3: TGTGCCAGCAGTGACTCGGGACAGGGAAATGAGCAGTTCTTC.

The chain carries TRBV5-1 and TRBJ1-6; TRBD1 agrees at 12 bases. This CDR3 is built from 17 residues. The J segment lost 10 bases and the V segment lost 3 bases, leaving 11 bases of the junction unmatched. Germline CDR1 and CDR2: SGHRS and YFSETQ. DNA of the CDR3: TGCGCCAGCAGCTCCACTTCTGCCGGGACAGGGGGCTCACCCCTCCACTTT. This translates into CASSSTSAGTGGSPLHF.

This chain links TRBV5-1 with TRBJ2-5; 10 bases are shared with TRBD2. V lost 2 bases and J lost 5; bases outside the gene matches: 9. Germline CDR1 and CDR2: SGHRS and YFSETQ. The CDR3 length is 16 residues. The CDR3, as DNA: TGCGCCAGCAGCTTTCGTAGCGGGAGGCCGGGGGAGACCCAGTACTTC. Translating gives CASSFRSGRPGETQYF.

This chain uses TRBV30 with TRBJ1-1; D unresolved. The germline CDR1 and CDR2 sequences are GTSNPN and SVGIG (reference sequence). This CDR3 has 11 residues. Trimming cost V 4 bases and J 1 base, with 4 bases left between them. This chain's CDR3 is CAWKQNTEAFF. Here the CDR3 DNA reads TGTGCCTGGAAACAGAACACTGAAGCTTTCTTT.

V usage is TRBV5-5 and J usage is TRBJ1-5; 10 bases align to TRBD1. V dropped 4 bases and J dropped 6; count of bases not matched to a gene: 7. This CDR3 comprises 15 residues. Germline CDR1 SGHKS, CDR2 YYEKEE (reference sequence). In DNA, the CDR3 is TGTGCCAGCAGCCCAGACAGGGGGCAAAGTCAGCCCCAGCATTTT. Translation: CASSPDRGQSQPQHF.

This chain joins TRBV7-9 and TRBJ1-3, with 9 bases identical to TRBD1. The germline gives CDR1 SEHNR, CDR2 FQNEAQ (reference sequence). The CDR3 sequence is 14 residues long. Losses at the gene ends were 1 base for V and 9 bases for J; bases not matched to a gene: 4. The CDR3 sequence is CASSLGGQGPTIYF. For the CDR3, the DNA is TGTGCCAGCAGCTTAGGGGGACAGGGACCCACCATATATTTT.

The rearrangement links TRBV5-5 to TRBJ2-2; D unresolved. The germline V gene encodes CDR1 SGHKS and CDR2 YYEKEE (reference sequence). Trimming removed 4 bases from V and 4 bases from J, with 8 bases in between. The CDR3 has 13 amino acids. CDR3 residues: CASSPWSTGELFF. The DNA of the CDR3 is TGTGCCAGCAGCCCCTGGAGCACCGGGGAGCTGTTTTTT.

The J gene is TRBJ1-3, the V gene TRBV4-3; TRBD1 agrees at 8 bases. This CDR3 is 18 amino acids long. Germline loops: CDR1 LGHNA, CDR2 YSLEER. V lost 4 bases, J lost 4 bases, and 15 bases stayed unmatched. The CDR3: CASSLFGQGSSSGNTIYF. The CDR3 DNA is TGCGCCAGCAGCCTCTTCGGACAGGGCAGTAGTTCCGGAAACACCATATATTTT.

The V call is TRBV18, the J call TRBJ2-5; TRBD2 matches at 9 bases. This CDR3 spans 13 amino acids. Germline trimming cut 2 bases from V and 10 bases from J; bases unmatched to any gene: 5. CDR1 is KGHSH, CDR2 LQKENI, per germline. The CDR3 loop reads CASSPDSGSIQYF. CDR3 bases: TGTGCCAGCTCACCAGATAGCGGGAGTATCCAGTACTTC.

V is TRBV6-5 and J is TRBJ2-7; possibly TRBD1 for D (6 bases). The CDR3 runs 13 residues. V lost 6 bases and J 2 bases, leaving 11 bases between the germline ends. Germline V gives CDR1 MNHEY, CDR2 SVGAGI. CDR3 amino acids: CASRQGVTYEQYF. The CDR3 DNA is TGTGCCAGCAGACAGGGCGTCACCTACGAGCAGTACTTC.

This clone has just one count. The V and J genes are TRBV28 and TRBJ2-7; 7 bases agree with TRBD2. Germline V CDR1 and CDR2: MDHEN, SYDVKM. With V trimmed by 3 bases and J by 4 bases, 6 bases remained unmatched. CDR3 length equals 14 residues. CDR3 amino acids: CASSFVGGGYEQYF. CDR3 DNA: TGTGCCAGCAGTTTTGTCGGGGGAGGGTACGAGCAGTACTTC. Using reference TRBV28 and TRBJ2-7 for the parts outside the CDR3, the full variable domain is DVKVTQSSRYLVKRTGEKVFLECVQDMDHENMFWYRQDPGLGLRLIYFSYDVKMKEKGDIPEGYSVSREKKERFSLILESASTNQTSMYLCASSFVGGGYEQYFGPGTRLTVT.

The chain has TRBV19 and TRBJ1-5; D is ambiguous. Germline loops: CDR1 LNHDA, CDR2 SQIVND (reference sequence). V was shortened by 5 bases and J by 2 bases, with 7 bases between the two germline ends. This CDR3 spans 13 amino acids. CDR3 in amino acids: CASSSSRNQPQHF. In DNA form, the CDR3 reads TGTGCCAGTAGTTCGTCCCGCAATCAGCCCCAGCATTTT.

CDR3 in DNA: TGTGCCAGCAGCAATGACACCGCAACTAATGAAAAACTGTTTTTT. This sequence encodes CASSNDTATNEKLFF. The rearrangement uses TRBV21-1 and TRBJ1-4; the D call in the table, TRBD1, was not verified against the DNA. TRBV21-1 is flagged as a pseudogene. The length of the CDR3 is 15 residues.

The chain is built from TRBV5-4 and TRBJ1-5; D is perhaps TRBD1 (5 bases). V gave up 3 bases and J gave up 6 bases, with 10 bases separating them. CDR3 size: 13 residues. Germline loops: CDR1 SGHNT, CDR2 YYREEE (reference sequence). This chain's CDR3 is CASSSGDGQPQHF. The CDR3, as DNA: TGTGCCAGCAGCTCGGGGGATGGTCAGCCCCAGCATTTT. Complete variable domain (other parts from reference TRBV5-4 and TRBJ1-5): ETGVTQSPTHLIKTRGQQVTLRCSSQSGHNTVSWYQQALGQGPQFIFQYYREEENGRGNFPPRFSGLQFPNYSSELNVNALELDDSALYLCASSSGDGQPQHFGDGTRLSIL.

The genes are TRBV18 and TRBJ2-5; D remains ambiguous. Per the germline V gene, CDR1 is KGHSH and CDR2 is LQKENI. This CDR3 region has 13 residues. Trimming stripped 0 bases from V and 5 bases from J, with 7 bases between. CDR3: CASSPPTRETQYF. For the CDR3, the DNA is TGTGCCAGCTCACCACCAACCCGGGAGACCCAGTACTTC.

The chain recombines TRBV18 with TRBJ2-1, with TRBD2 matching 10 bases. The trim removed 8 bases at V and 5 bases at J, leaving 9 bases unmatched. Per the germline V gene, CDR1 is KGHSH and CDR2 is LQKENI. The CDR3 spans 15 residues. The CDR3 bases are TGTGCCAGCGCCCCTGGACTAGCGGACAACAATGAGCAGTTCTTC. Translating it yields CASAPGLADNNEQFF. The full variable domain, in which reference TRBV18 and TRBJ2-1 provide the parts outside the CDR3, is NAGVMQNPRHLVRRRGQEARLRCSPMKGHSHVYWYRQLPEEGLKFMVYLQKENIIDESGMPKERFSAEFPKEGPSILRIQQVVRGDSAAYFCASAPGLADNNEQFFGPGTRLTVL.

Only one count was recorded for this clone. This chain links TRBV7-2 with TRBJ1-1; D gene uncertain. The V end lost 3 bases, the J end lost 7 bases, and 15 bases lay between the germline ends. Germline loops: CDR1 SGHTA, CDR2 FQGNSA. The CDR3 spans 14 residues. The chain's CDR3 is CASSFNSNSIEAFF. For the CDR3, the DNA is TGTGCCAGCAGCTTTAATTCGAACTCCATTGAAGCTTTCTTT.

The chain is built from TRBV2 and TRBJ2-4; perhaps TRBD1 as D (7 bases). CDR1 is SNHLY and CDR2 is FYNNEI in the germline V gene. This CDR3 spans 16 amino acids. V was pared by 6 bases and J by 1 base, with 16 bases between. This CDR3 reads CASRGGGGWAKNIQYF. The CDR3 DNA sequence: TGTGCCAGCAGGGGCGGAGGGGGCTGGGCCAAAAACATTCAGTACTTC.

This clone was recorded many times. This chain links TRBV7-3 with TRBJ2-1, with 9 bases aligning to TRBD2. Germline assignment: CDR1 SGHTA and CDR2 FQGTGA. The CDR3 extends over 19 amino acids. V dropped 5 bases and J dropped 0; count of bases not matched to a gene: 14. In DNA form, the CDR3 reads TGTGCCAGCAGCCCGTCCGGGACTAGCCAGTTTAGCTCCTACAATGAGCAGTTCTTC. This sequence encodes CASSPSGTSQFSSYNEQFF. The variable domain in full, with the rest retrieved from reference TRBV7-3 and TRBJ2-1, is GAGVSQTPSNKVTEKGKYVELRCDPISGHTALYWYRQSLGQGPEFLIYFQGTGAADDSGLPNDRFFAVRPEGSVSTLKIQRTERGDSAVYLCASSPSGTSQFSSYNEQFFGPGTRLTVL.

V usage is TRBV7-2 and J usage is TRBJ2-2; 7 bases map to TRBD2. Trimming removed 4 bases from V and 0 bases from J; junction bases left unmatched: 2. The CDR3 covers 15 residues. CDR1 is SGHTA, CDR2 FQGNSA, per germline. CDR3 DNA: TGTGCCAGCAGCTCCGGACTAGCGAACACCGGGGAGCTGTTTTTT. Translating it yields CASSSGLANTGELFF.

The J gene is TRBJ2-7, the V gene TRBV5-5; no clear D. Looked up from germline, CDR1 is SGHKS and CDR2 is YYEKEE (reference sequence). The CDR3 runs 13 residues. V was pared by 2 bases and J by 5 bases, with 11 bases between. This chain's CDR3 is CASSFPNQDEQYF. In DNA form, the CDR3 reads TGTGCCAGCAGCTTTCCCAATCAGGACGAGCAGTACTTC.

V usage is TRBV15 and J usage is TRBJ2-7; a weak D match, TRBD2 (5 bases). V lost 0 bases and J 4 bases, leaving 13 bases between the germline ends. Germline CDR1 is LNHNV and CDR2 is YYDKDF (reference sequence). There are 15 residues in the CDR3. The chain's CDR3 is CATSRDRFGEYEQYF. CDR3 DNA: TGTGCCACCAGCAGAGATCGTTTCGGGGAATACGAGCAGTACTTC. Supplemented by reference TRBV15 and TRBJ2-7, the full variable domain reads DAMVIQNPRYQVTQFGKPVTLSCSQTLNHNVMYWYQQKSSQAPKLLFHYYDKDFNNEADTPDNFQSRRPNTSFCFLDIRSPGLGDTAMYLCATSRDRFGEYEQYFGPGTRLTVT.

This clone has a handful of counts. Written as DNA, the CDR3 is TGCGCCAGCAGCCCAAACGGGGATTACGAGCAGTACTTC. Its translation: CASSPNGDYEQYF. This chain connects TRBV4-1 to TRBJ2-7, with a tentative D call TRBD2 (5 bases). The length of the CDR3 is 13 residues. With 4 bases removed from V and 4 bases from J, the gap between germline ends came to 11 bases. Germline CDR1 reads MGHRA; CDR2 reads YSYEKL.